The next 10 T cell receptor beta chains were all read from a single sample in a study of blood T cells in healthy people across ages. Primers used in a second PCR of about 7 to 11 cycles were a sample-barcoded 5' primer and a J-beta primer mix. TCRdb redid the calling of the 5' RACE reads with MiXCR, one entry per CDR3 protein. The repertoire holds about 840,000 distinct CDR3 sequences, with almost 30% as singletons. These same data were also listed under a study on T cells of mothers and their children.

Material for sequencing was blood. All receptors come from a woman aged 40-49 years in good health.

This chain joins TRBV5-4 and TRBJ1-1, with D possibly matching TRBD1 (5 bases). CDR1 is SGHNT and CDR2 is YYREEE in the germline V gene (reference sequence). CDR3 size: 15 residues. The V end lost 1 base, the J end lost 8 bases, and 18 bases lay between the germline ends. CDR3: CASSLPRAGGGEAFF. The CDR3 DNA reads TGTGCCAGCAGCTTGCCCCGGGCCGGGGGTGGGGAAGCTTTCTTT.

This rearrangement joins TRBV5-4 to TRBJ2-1, with TRBD1 matching over 8 bases. CDR3 length: 16 residues. Germline V gene lookup returns CDR1 SGHNT and CDR2 YYREEE (reference sequence). V lost 5 bases to trimming and J lost 0 bases; unmatched junction nucleotides: 7. This CDR3 is CASSSGGQDSYNEQFF. In nucleotides, the CDR3 is TGTGCCAGCAGTTCTGGGGGACAGGACTCCTACAATGAGCAGTTCTTC.

This clonotype was detected a few times. The chain joins TRBV28 to TRBJ1-1, with D possibly being TRBD1 (5 bases). V shed 5 bases and J shed 4 bases, with 11 bases lying between them. Germline CDR1 is MDHEN and CDR2 is SYDVKM. The CDR3 has 13 amino acids. Here the CDR3 reads CASSGGIPTEAFF. Written as DNA, the CDR3 is TGTGCCAGCAGTGGGGGTATTCCCACTGAAGCTTTCTTT. The whole variable domain, remainder taken from reference TRBV28 and TRBJ1-1, is DVKVTQSSRYLVKRTGEKVFLECVQDMDHENMFWYRQDPGLGLRLIYFSYDVKMKEKGDIPEGYSVSREKKERFSLILESASTNQTSMYLCASSGGIPTEAFFGQGTRLTVV.

This clonotype was picked up many times. This rearrangement joins TRBV4-1 to TRBJ2-7; weak D call: TRBD1 (5 bases). Germline values: CDR1 MGHRA, CDR2 YSYEKL. The CDR3 totals 14 residues. Trimming shortened V by 1 base and J by 5 bases, and 12 bases separated the two germline ends. The chain's CDR3 is CASSQGQMWNEQYF. As DNA, the CDR3 is TGCGCCAGCAGCCAAGGACAGATGTGGAACGAGCAGTACTTC.

This clonotype was picked up many times. The CDR3 loop reads CASSQVAGGGSYEQYF. DNA of the CDR3: TGTGCCAGCAGCCAGGTAGCGGGGGGGGGCTCCTACGAGCAGTACTTC. The V call is TRBV3-1, the J call TRBJ2-7; TRBD2 matches at 11 bases. The germline V gene encodes CDR1 LGHDT and CDR2 YNNKEL (reference sequence). The CDR3 sequence is 16 residues long. The V and J ends lost 3 bases and 0 bases, in that order; junction bases with no gene match: 4.

This clonotype has a handful of counts. The genes are TRBV5-5 and TRBJ2-5, with TRBD2 identical over 15 bases. The CDR3 length is 16 residues. The germline gives CDR1 SGHKS, CDR2 YYEKEE (reference sequence). V lost 4 bases, J lost 5 bases, and 6 bases stayed unmatched. The DNA for the CDR3 is TGTGCCAGCAGCGACGGACTAGCGGGGGGGCGGGAGACCCAGTACTTC. This gives the protein CASSDGLAGGRETQYF.

The chain links TRBV6-6 to TRBJ1-4; no firm D call. V gave up 0 bases and J gave up 5 bases, with 7 bases separating them. This CDR3 is 14 amino acids long. Per germline, CDR1 MNHNY and CDR2 SVGAGI (reference sequence). CDR3 DNA: TGTGCCAGCAGTTACTCGTCATTGAATGAAAAACTGTTTTTT. This gives the protein CASSYSSLNEKLFF.

In this sample, this clonotype turned up many times. The chain carries TRBV7-6 and TRBJ2-7, with D hard to call. The ends were cut back, 1 base at V and 0 bases at J, with 4 bases in the middle. This CDR3 has 13 residues. Germline assignment: CDR1 SGHVS and CDR2 FNYEAQ. In DNA, the CDR3 is TGTGCCAGCAGCTTAGACATCTCCTACGAGCAGTACTTC. It specifies CASSLDISYEQYF.

This chain uses TRBV28 with TRBJ2-5; tentatively, D is TRBD2 (6 bases). Looked up from germline, CDR1 is MDHEN and CDR2 is SYDVKM. CDR3 length: 14 amino acids. V lost 6 bases to trimming and J lost 4 bases, with 15 bases between them. The CDR3 nucleotides are TGTGCCAGCAGGCCAAGACTAGGGGCAGAGACCCAGTACTTC. This codes for CASRPRLGAETQYF.

This clonotype occurred a few times. The V call is TRBV2, the J call TRBJ2-7, with a tentative D call TRBD1 (6 bases). The V and J ends lost 9 bases and 3 bases respectively, with 15 bases between them. The CDR3 totals 13 residues. Germline V gene data show CDR1 as SNHLY and CDR2 as FYNNEI. In DNA form, the CDR3 reads TGTGCCAGTAAGACAGGTTTTAACTACGAGCAGTACTTC. Translating gives CASKTGFNYEQYF. The complete variable domain, with remaining parts taken from reference TRBV2 and TRBJ2-7, reads EPEVTQTPSHQVTQMGQEVILRCVPISNHLYFYWYRQILGQKVEFLVSFYNNEISEKSEIFDDQFSVERPDGSNFTLKIRSTKLEDSAMYFCASKTGFNYEQYFGPGTRLTVT.